Listed here is a single TCR beta chain. This entry is derived from a study of blood T cell repertoires in COVID-19. Study details: COVID-19 samples from acute and convalescent phases originated in the United States, Italy and Spain. T cells, B-cell-depleted T cells, or PBMCs supplied cDNA or gDNA.

Repertoires were generated with immunoSEQ multiplex PCR, while TCRdb's copy carries only in-frame clones and drops some. Here the sample spans roughly 200,000 clones, around 79% being singletons. Germline CDR1 is SNHLY and CDR2 is FYNNEI. There are 14 residues in the CDR3. The V end was cut by 4 bases, the J end by 2 bases, with 12 bases between. Seattle's cohort entered during active infection and was followed longitudinally. The clonotype originates from a woman aged 40-49 years with COVID-19, enrolled during active disease. The genes are TRBV2 and TRBJ2-7; a weak D match, TRBD1 (6 bases). Sequenced material: peripheral blood. CDR3 in DNA: TGTGCCAGCAGTGGGACAGTTGTAGCCTACGAGCAGTACTTC. Its translation: CASSGTVVAYEQYF.